A single sample gave rise to the 19 T cell receptor beta chains below, sequenced in a study of blood T cell repertoires in COVID-19. TCRdb keeps only in-frame clones here, not all; method: immunoSEQ multiplex PCR. The table records some 200,000 clones, roughly 88% of them present only once. Material: peripheral blood. These receptors were obtained from a man in his fifties or sixties with COVID-19, enrolled during active disease.

The V call is TRBV20-1, the J call TRBJ2-3; 8 bases are shared with TRBD2. With V trimmed by 3 bases and J by 4 bases, 9 bases remained unmatched. Germline CDR1 DFQATT, CDR2 SNEGSKA (reference sequence). This CDR3 comprises 15 residues. The CDR3 reads CSASIAGGHADTQYF. The CDR3 bases are TGCAGTGCTAGTATCGCGGGGGGCCACGCAGATACGCAGTATTTT.

This clone was detected once. The chain joins TRBV18 to TRBJ1-1; D call uncertain. The germline gives CDR1 KGHSH, CDR2 LQKENI. The CDR3 has 13 residues. With 3 bases removed from V and 7 bases from J, the gap between germline ends came to 12 bases. CDR3 residues: CASSPAQEFEAFF. For the CDR3, the DNA is TGTGCCAGCTCACCCGCCCAGGAATTTGAAGCTTTCTTT. Full variable domain (remainder filled in from reference TRBV18 and TRBJ1-1): NAGVMQNPRHLVRRRGQEARLRCSPMKGHSHVYWYRQLPEEGLKFMVYLQKENIIDESGMPKERFSAEFPKEGPSILRIQQVVRGDSAAYFCASSPAQEFEAFFGQGTRLTVV.

V is TRBV6-2 or TRBV6-3 and J is TRBJ2-1; 11 positions match TRBD2. This CDR3 spans 15 amino acids. Per the germline V gene, CDR1 is MNHEY and CDR2 is SVGEGT. The trim removed 6 bases at V and 2 bases at J, leaving 3 bases unmatched. DNA for the CDR3: TGTGCCAGCAGCGCGGGACTAGCGGCCTACAATGAGCAGTTCTTC. Translating it yields CASSAGLAAYNEQFF.

This sequence joins TRBV30 and TRBJ2-1, with 9 bases aligning to TRBD2. Per germline, CDR1 GTSNPN and CDR2 SVGIG (reference sequence). There are 17 residues in the CDR3. The ends lost 5 bases at V and 8 bases at J; junction bases unmatched: 19. The CDR3 protein is CAWSSPGVAGVRDEQFF. In DNA form, the CDR3 reads TGTGCCTGGTCATCCCCCGGAGTAGCGGGAGTGAGGGATGAGCAGTTCTTC.

The chain recombines TRBV6-2 or TRBV6-3 with TRBJ2-1, with TRBD1 matching 9 bases. The V gene's germline CDR1 is MNHEY and CDR2 SVGEGT. The CDR3 sequence is 14 residues long. Germline trimming cut 5 bases from V and 7 bases from J; bases unmatched to any gene: 6. The CDR3 DNA reads as TGTGCCAGCAGTCGAACGGGACAGGGTAATGAGCAGTTCTTC. Its translation: CASSRTGQGNEQFF.

The genes are TRBV12-5 and TRBJ2-5; 7 nucleotides match TRBD1. This CDR3 is built from 15 residues. The ends lost 2 bases at V and 5 bases at J; junction bases unmatched: 8. Germline V CDR1 and CDR2: LGHNT, FRNRAP. The chain's CDR3 is CASGLFRQGGETQYF. For the CDR3, the DNA is TGTGCTAGTGGTTTGTTCCGACAGGGTGGGGAGACCCAGTACTTC.

The chain carries TRBV10-3 and TRBJ2-7; 7 nucleotides line up with TRBD1. V dropped 6 bases and J dropped 2; count of bases not matched to a gene: 7. Germline values: CDR1 ENHRY, CDR2 SYGVKD. The CDR3 sequence is 14 residues long. CDR3 nucleotide sequence: TGTGCCATCAGAGGGGACAGCGCTACCTACGAGCAGTACTTC. Translating it yields CAIRGDSATYEQYF.

The chain has TRBV9 and TRBJ2-7; a weak D match, TRBD2 (7 bases). Germline CDR1 reads SGDLS; CDR2 reads YYNGEE. V dropped 3 bases and J dropped 4 bases, with 11 bases sitting between them. The CDR3 is made up of 13 amino acids. In DNA, the CDR3 is TGTGCCAGCAGCGAAGGGGGAGGGTACGAGCAGTACTTC. Encoded protein: CASSEGGGYEQYF.

The chain has TRBV5-1 and TRBJ1-2; possible D gene TRBD1, 6 bases. This CDR3 comprises 15 residues. The V end lost 4 bases, the J end lost 2 bases, and 15 bases lay between the germline ends. Germline CDR1 and CDR2: SGHRS and YFSETQ. The CDR3 loop is CASSTADRSNYGYTF. CDR3 DNA sequence: TGCGCCAGCAGCACAGCCGACAGGTCGAACTATGGCTACACCTTC.

Only a few counts were recorded for this clone. The rearrangement joins TRBV6-5 to TRBJ2-1; 11 bases align to TRBD1. V shed 7 bases, J shed 2 bases, and the junction held 4 bases outside the gene matches. CDR1 is MNHEY and CDR2 is SVGAGI in the germline V gene. This CDR3 contains 15 residues. CDR3 residues: CASNLDRGPYNEQFF. The CDR3 DNA reads as TGTGCCAGCAACTTGGACAGGGGGCCCTACAATGAGCAGTTCTTC.

The chain recombines TRBV7-9 with TRBJ2-2; TRBD2 matches 14 bases. V was pared by 5 bases and J by 0 bases, with 5 bases of the junction left unmatched. Germline CDR1 and CDR2: SEHNR and FQNEAQ (reference sequence). CDR3 length: 18 residues. The CDR3 sequence is CASSQGLAGGANTGELFF. The CDR3 bases are TGTGCCAGCAGCCAAGGACTAGCGGGAGGCGCGAACACCGGGGAGCTGTTTTTT.

The chain employs TRBV5-1 and TRBJ2-5, with TRBD2 identical over 14 bases. From germline, CDR1 is SGHRS and CDR2 YFSETQ. V shed 4 bases, J shed 3 bases, and the junction held 5 bases outside the gene matches. The CDR3 sequence is 16 residues long. CDR3 residues: CASSRGLAGAEETQYF. CDR3 sequence (DNA): TGCGCCAGCAGCCGGGGACTAGCGGGGGCGGAAGAGACCCAGTACTTC.

This chain joins TRBV6-1 and TRBJ2-7, with 9 bases identical to TRBD1. The CDR3 spans 15 residues. The germline gives CDR1 MNHNS, CDR2 SASEGT. Trimming took 2 bases from V and 4 from J; bases not matched to a gene: 6. The CDR3 nucleotides are TGTGCCAGCAGTGAAACCTGGGACAGGGAGTACGAGCAGTACTTC. Its protein is CASSETWDREYEQYF.

The CDR3 DNA sequence: TGTGCCAGCAGTTTTGGACAGGCACCGATCTCTGGAAACACCATATATTTT. This encodes CASSFGQAPISGNTIYF. The genes are TRBV28 and TRBJ1-3; 7 nucleotides line up with TRBD1. The CDR3 loop spans 17 amino acids. With V trimmed by 3 bases and J by 0 bases, 8 bases remained unmatched. Germline V CDR1 and CDR2: MDHEN, SYDVKM.

This chain connects TRBV10-3 to TRBJ2-3, with 10 bases matching TRBD1. Germline-derived CDR1 and CDR2 are ENHRY and SYGVKD. J gave up 1 base and V 10 bases, and 8 bases lay outside the gene matches. The CDR3 is made up of 15 amino acids. This chain's CDR3 is CATYLGTGGTDTQYF. As DNA, the CDR3 is TGTGCCACCTACCTAGGGACAGGGGGCACAGATACGCAGTATTTT.

The chain couples TRBV2 to TRBJ1-1; tentatively, D is TRBD1 (6 bases). This CDR3 comprises 14 residues. CDR1 and CDR2 from the germline V gene are SNHLY and FYNNEI. Trimming pared 6 bases from V and 1 base from J, leaving 12 bases between. Here the CDR3 reads CASRGTPKNTEAFF. CDR3 sequence (DNA): TGTGCCAGCAGGGGGACACCCAAGAACACTGAAGCTTTCTTT.

This chain links TRBV19 with TRBJ1-5; D is perhaps TRBD1 (5 bases). The CDR3 spans 17 residues. CDR1 LNHDA and CDR2 SQIVND come from the germline V gene (reference sequence). V was cut by 0 bases and J by 0 bases, with 12 bases left in between. CDR3 DNA: TGTGCCAGTAGTATAGATCAGGGTGGATCTAGCAATCAGCCCCAGCATTTT. Protein: CASSIDQGGSSNQPQHF.

This chain uses TRBV5-5 with TRBJ2-6, with D uncertain. The germline V and J ends were trimmed by 0 bases and 0 bases, with 4 bases remaining between them. CDR1 is SGHKS and CDR2 is YYEKEE in the germline V gene (reference sequence). The CDR3 sequence is 15 residues long. The CDR3 region has the DNA TGTGCCAGCAGCTTGGCCAGCTCTGGGGCCAACGTCCTGACTTTC. It specifies CASSLASSGANVLTF.

The chain employs TRBV7-6 and TRBJ2-1, with D maybe TRBD2 (5 bases). Germline CDR1 and CDR2: SGHVS and FNYEAQ. V was pared by 1 base and J by 0 bases, with 16 bases between. CDR3 size: 18 residues. The CDR3 loop is CASSLGRFGGSSYNEQFF. As DNA, the CDR3 is TGTGCCAGCAGCTTAGGGAGGTTCGGCGGAAGCTCCTACAATGAGCAGTTCTTC.